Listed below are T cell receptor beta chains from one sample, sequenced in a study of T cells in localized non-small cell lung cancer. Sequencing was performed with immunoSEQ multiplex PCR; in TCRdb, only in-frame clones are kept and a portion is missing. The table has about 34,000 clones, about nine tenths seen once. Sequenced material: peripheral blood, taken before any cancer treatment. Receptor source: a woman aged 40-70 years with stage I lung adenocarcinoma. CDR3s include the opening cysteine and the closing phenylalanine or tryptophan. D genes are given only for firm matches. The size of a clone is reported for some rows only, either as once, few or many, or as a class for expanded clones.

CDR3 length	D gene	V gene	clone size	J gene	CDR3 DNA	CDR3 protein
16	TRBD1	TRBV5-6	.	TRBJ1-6	TGTGCCAGCAGCGAGAGACAGGGGGGAAATAATTCACCCCTCCACTTT	CASSERQGGNNSPLHF
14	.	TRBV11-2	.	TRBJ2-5	TGTGCCAGCAGCTTAGACCTCCTTGGGGAGACCCAGTACTTC	CASSLDLLGETQYF
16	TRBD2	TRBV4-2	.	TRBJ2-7	TGTGCCAGCAGCCCTCCGGCGGGGGATAGCTCCTACGAGCAGTACTTC	CASSPPAGDSSYEQYF
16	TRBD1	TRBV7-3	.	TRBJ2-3	TGTGCCAGCAGCTGGACAGGGGGCCTCGACACAGATACGCAGTATTTT	CASSWTGGLDTDTQYF
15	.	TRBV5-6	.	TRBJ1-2	TGTGCCAGCAGCTTCGCTCACAGGGAGAACTATGGCTACACCTTC	CASSFAHRENYGYTF
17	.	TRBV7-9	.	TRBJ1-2	TGTGCCAGCACCCTTACAGGACTTCTGGTTTATCCGGATGGCTACACCTTC	CASTLTGLLVYPDGYTF
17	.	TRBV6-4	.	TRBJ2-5	TGTGCCAGCAGTGTCGGTGGTTGGCGTACCGAGCAAGAGACCCAGTACTTC	CASSVGGWRTEQETQYF
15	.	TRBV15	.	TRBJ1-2	TGTGCCACCAGCAGGAGACGGGAGCTTGCCTATGGCTACACCTTC	CATSRRRELAYGYTF
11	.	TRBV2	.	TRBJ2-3	TGTGCCAGCAGTGTCATAGATACGCAGTATTTT	CASSVIDTQYF
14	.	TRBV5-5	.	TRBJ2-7	TGTGCCAGCAGCCCCCCCACAGGGTGGAACGAGCAGTACTTC	CASSPPTGWNEQYF
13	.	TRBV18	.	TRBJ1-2	TGTGCCAGCTCAAAGGACGTCAACTATGGCTACACCTTC	CASSKDVNYGYTF
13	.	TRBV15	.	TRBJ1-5	TGTGCCACCAGCAGGAACACCAATCAGCCCCAGCATTTT	CATSRNTNQPQHF
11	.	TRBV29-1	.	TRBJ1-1	TGCAGCGTTGAGGCAAGCACTGAAGCTTTCTTT	CSVEASTEAFF
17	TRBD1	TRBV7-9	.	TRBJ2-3	TGTGCCAGCAGCTTAGCAAGGCGACAGGGTGCCCCAGATACGCAGTATTTT	CASSLARRQGAPDTQYF
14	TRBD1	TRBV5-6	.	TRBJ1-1	TGTGCCAGCAGCACAACAGGGGGCAGAACTGAAGCTTTCTTT	CASSTTGGRTEAFF
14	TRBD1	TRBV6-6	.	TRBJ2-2	TGTGCCAGCAGCAAACAGGGGGCGGGCGGGGAGCTGTTTTTT	CASSKQGAGGELFF
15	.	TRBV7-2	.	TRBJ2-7	TGTGCCAGCAGCTTAGCTAGGGCAGATTACTACGAGCAGTACTTC	CASSLARADYYEQYF
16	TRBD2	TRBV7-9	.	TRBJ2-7	TGTGCCAGCAGCCCAACCGGGACTAGATCCTCCTACGAGCAGTACTTC	CASSPTGTRSSYEQYF
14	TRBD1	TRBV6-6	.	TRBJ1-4	TGTGCCAGCAGGTCGACAGGGCTAGAGGAAAAACTGTTTTTT	CASRSTGLEEKLFF
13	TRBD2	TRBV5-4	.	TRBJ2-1	TGTGCCAGCAGCTTGGTGGGGGGGAATGGGCAGTTCTTC	CASSLVGGNGQFF
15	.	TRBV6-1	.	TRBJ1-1	TGTGCCAGCAGTGATTACTGGGGCTTGAACACTGAAGCTTTCTTT	CASSDYWGLNTEAFF
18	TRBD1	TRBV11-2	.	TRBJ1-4	TGTGCCAGCAGCCCTAGGACAGGGTTCGGAATGGCTAATGAAAAACTGTTTTTT	CASSPRTGFGMANEKLFF
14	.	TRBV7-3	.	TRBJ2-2	TGTGCCAGCAGGGAGGGAGTACTAACCGGGGAGCTGTTTTTT	CASREGVLTGELFF
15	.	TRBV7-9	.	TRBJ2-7	TGTGCCAGCAGCGAGGACTCCCTGAGCTCCTACGAGCAGTACTTC	CASSEDSLSSYEQYF
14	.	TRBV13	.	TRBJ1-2	TGTGCCAGCAGCCCCCGACTGGCCCCCTATGGCTACACCTTC	CASSPRLAPYGYTF
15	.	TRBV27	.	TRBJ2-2	TGTGCCAGCAGTTTGGAGGGTTACGGCACCGGGGAGCTGTTTTTT	CASSLEGYGTGELFF
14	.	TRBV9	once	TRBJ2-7	TGTGCCAGCAGCTTACAGGGTTTTGGGTACGAGCAGTACTTC	CASSLQGFGYEQYF
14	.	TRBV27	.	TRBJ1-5	TGTGCCAGCAGTTCTGGATATAGCAATCAGCCCCAGCATTTT	CASSSGYSNQPQHF
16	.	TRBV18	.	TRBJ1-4	TGTGCCAGCTCACCCACCGCGGGGGCAACTAATGAAAAACTGTTTTTT	CASSPTAGATNEKLFF
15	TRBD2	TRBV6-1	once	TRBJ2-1	TGTGCCAGCAGTGAAAGGGCGGGGGGGTTCGATGAGCAGTTCTTC	CASSERAGGFDEQFF
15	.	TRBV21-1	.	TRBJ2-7	TGTGCCAGCAGCAAAAGGGACAGGCAAAGGGGGGAGCAGTACTTC	CASSKRDRQRGEQYF
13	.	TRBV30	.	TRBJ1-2	TGTGCCTGGAGTGTAAACCCAAACTATGGCTACACCTTC	CAWSVNPNYGYTF
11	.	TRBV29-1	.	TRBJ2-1	TGCAGCGTTGAAACTTTGGGGCGGCAGTTCTTC	CSVETLGRQFF
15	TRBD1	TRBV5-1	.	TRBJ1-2	TGCGCCAGCAGCGTGGGGACAGGGGGCAACTATGGCTACACCTTC	CASSVGTGGNYGYTF
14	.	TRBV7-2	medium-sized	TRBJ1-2	TGTGCCAGCAGCTTAGGGTCGGCCGGCTATGGCTACACCTTC	CASSLGSAGYGYTF
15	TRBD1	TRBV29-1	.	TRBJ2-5	TGCAGCGTCGCCGTGGACAGGGCCTCCCAAGAGACCCAGTACTTC	CSVAVDRASQETQYF
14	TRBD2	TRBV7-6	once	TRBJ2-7	TGTGCCAGCAGCTTAGAACTAGCGGGGGGTTGGCAGTACTTC	CASSLELAGGWQYF
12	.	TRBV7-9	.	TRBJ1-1	TGTGCCAGCAGCATACGAGGCCTTGAAGCTTTCTTT	CASSIRGLEAFF
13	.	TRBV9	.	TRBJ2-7	TGTGCCAGCAGCGTAGGGCCCGGGGACGAGCAGTACTTC	CASSVGPGDEQYF
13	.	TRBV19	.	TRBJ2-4	TGTGCCAGTATGGGGTGGGACAAAAACATTCAGTACTTC	CASMGWDKNIQYF
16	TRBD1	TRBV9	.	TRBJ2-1	TGTGCCAGCAGCGTAGCTTTGGGACAGGAGTACAATGAGCAGTTCTTC	CASSVALGQEYNEQFF
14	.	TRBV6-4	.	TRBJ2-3	TGTGCCAGCAGCACAGGGTCTAGCACAGATACGCAGTATTTT	CASSTGSSTDTQYF
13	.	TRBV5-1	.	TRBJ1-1	TGCGCCAGCAGCTTGAGGACGGGGAGTGAAGCTTTCTTT	CASSLRTGSEAFF
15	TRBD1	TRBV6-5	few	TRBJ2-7	TGTGCCAGCAGCCTTGGGACAGGGATACTGTACGAGCAGTACTTC	CASSLGTGILYEQYF
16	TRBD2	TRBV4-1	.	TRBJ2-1	TGCGCCAGCAGCCAAGGGACTAGCGGGGGGGGCAATGAGCAGTTCTTC	CASSQGTSGGGNEQFF
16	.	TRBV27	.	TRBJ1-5	TGTGCCAGCAGTTTATCAGAACTTACACTAAATCAGCCCCAGCATTTT	CASSLSELTLNQPQHF
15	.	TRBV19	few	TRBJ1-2	TGTGCCAGTAGTATATACGGTGACTCGAACTATGGCTACACCTTC	CASSIYGDSNYGYTF
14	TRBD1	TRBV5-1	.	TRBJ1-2	TGCGCCAGCAGCCCCGGGACAGGGAGTTATGGCTACACCTTC	CASSPGTGSYGYTF
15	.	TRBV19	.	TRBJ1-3	TGTGCCAGTAGTGGCCGACAGATCTCTGGAAACACCATATATTTT	CASSGRQISGNTIYF
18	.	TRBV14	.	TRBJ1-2	TGTGCCAGCAGCCCAAACGGGGAAGGGCAGCTTGCTTACTATGGCTACACCTTC	CASSPNGEGQLAYYGYTF
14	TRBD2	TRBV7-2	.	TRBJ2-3	TGTGCCAGCAGCCCGGGACTAACAACAGATACGCAGTATTTT	CASSPGLTTDTQYF
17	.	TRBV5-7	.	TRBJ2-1	TGTGCCAGCACTCTGGTGGGGGGGGCCTTGTCGTATCGTGAGCAGTTCTTC	CASTLVGGALSYREQFF
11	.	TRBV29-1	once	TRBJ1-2	TGCAGCGTTGTAAAAGGGAATGGCTACACCTTC	CSVVKGNGYTF
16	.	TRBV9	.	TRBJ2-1	TGTGCCAGCAGCGTAGACGGGGGCGACGGGCGGAAGGAGCAGTTCTTC	CASSVDGGDGRKEQFF